A single sample gave rise to the 27 T cell receptor beta chains below, sequenced in a study of T cells in Graves' hyperthyroidism and ophthalmopathy. Amplified TCR beta CDR3 regions derived from RNA transcripts. The HTBI set primed first-round TCR CDR3 RT-PCR. MiXCR was run by TCRdb on the multiplex PCR reads, yielding one entry per CDR3 protein. The sample shows 800,000 or so distinct CDR3 sequences, about two fifths of them seen only once. Sequenced material: blood. These receptors were taken from a man aged 18 to 30 with Graves' hyperthyroidism.

The J gene is TRBJ1-5, the V gene TRBV19, with unresolved D. V was pared by 2 bases and J by 4 bases, with 21 bases between. Germline-derived CDR1 and CDR2 are LNHDA and SQIVND (reference sequence). This CDR3 comprises 18 residues. CDR3 sequence reads: CASSINKERAFVNQPQHF. The CDR3 DNA follows: TGTGCCAGTAGTATAAATAAGGAGCGGGCATTTGTGAATCAGCCCCAGCATTTT.

Points on this clonotype: A much larger clonotype is one base distant, so this may be a read error. CDR3 in DNA: TGTGCCAGTAGTAGTCACAGGTATAGCAATCGGCCCCAGCATTTT. This codes for CASSSHRYSNRPQHF. V usage is TRBV19 and J usage is TRBJ1-5; tentatively, D is TRBD1 (5 bases). From germline, CDR1 is LNHDA and CDR2 SQIVND (reference sequence). The CDR3 totals 15 residues.

There are many counts of this clonotype. Relative to the germline gene, one junction end is altered; a read error may explain this. The chain recombines TRBV5-1 with TRBJ2-7; D is ambiguous. There are 11 residues in the CDR3. The germline CDR1 and CDR2 sequences are SGHRS and YFSETQ. The CDR3 bases are TGTGCCAGCAGCTTAGACTACGAGCAGTACTTC. Translating it yields CASSLDYEQYF.

Many counts were recorded for this clonotype. The CDR3 loop is CAISDEGRGELFF. Written as DNA, the CDR3 is TGTGCCATCAGTGATGAAGGCCGGGGGGAGCTGTTTTTT. The chain carries TRBV10-3 and TRBJ2-2, with D hard to call. CDR3 size: 13 residues. The V and J ends lost 3 bases and 8 bases respectively, with 10 bases between them. CDR1 and CDR2 (germline): ENHRY, SYGVKD.

The gene calls are TRBV2 and TRBJ1-5, with 10 bases matching TRBD1. J was trimmed by 4 bases and V by 6 bases; bases with no gene match: 6. The V gene's germline CDR1 is SNHLY and CDR2 FYNNEI. There are 15 residues in the CDR3. The CDR3 DNA reads as TGTGCCAGCAGATCTCCGGGACAGGGGAATCAGCCCCAGCATTTT. This codes for CASRSPGQGNQPQHF.

The chain joins TRBV10-3 to TRBJ1-2; D might be TRBD1 (6 bases). There are 15 residues in the CDR3. Germline CDR1 is ENHRY and CDR2 is SYGVKD. The V and J ends lost 1 base and 6 bases respectively, with 15 bases between them. The CDR3 DNA reads as TGTGCCATCAGTGAGTGGCAGGGGAGAAGCGATGGCTACACCTTC. Residues: CAISEWQGRSDGYTF.

Points on this clonotype: One base away lies a much larger clone, so this may be a sequencing read error. The chain recombines TRBV7-9 with TRBJ1-1; the D is unclear. Trimming left V 1 base short and J 3 bases short, with 12 bases between. The CDR3 contains 15 residues. The V gene's germline CDR1 is SEHNR and CDR2 FQNEAQ (reference sequence). The CDR3 spells CASSLDGGIDTEAFF. The CDR3 region has the DNA TGTGCCAGCAGCTTAGATGGAGGGATAGACACTGAAGCTTTCTTT.

This clonotype has ten or more counts. The rearrangement uses TRBV10-2 and TRBJ1-2; D is ambiguous. V was cut by 1 base and J by 5 bases, with 11 bases left in between. The CDR3 extends over 14 amino acids. CDR1 WSHSY and CDR2 SAAADI come from the germline V gene. The CDR3 region has the DNA TGCGCCAGCAGTGAGTTCCGACCGGCATATGGCTACACCTTC. It codes for CASSEFRPAYGYTF.

This clonotype appeared many times. The rearrangement uses TRBV10-2 and TRBJ2-6; D is uncertain. The CDR3 contains 14 residues. In germline, CDR1 is WSHSY, CDR2 SAAADI. Trimming took off 4 bases at V and 4 bases at J, with 8 bases between the two ends. The CDR3 loop is CASSGRGGANVLTF. The CDR3, as DNA: TGCGCCAGCAGTGGCCGTGGGGGGGCCAACGTCCTGACTTTC.

This clonotype was counted at least ten times. V is TRBV7-2 and J is TRBJ2-7; no firm D call. The V gene lost 1 base and the J gene lost 3 bases, with 7 bases spanning the gap. The CDR3 is 13 amino acids. Per germline, CDR1 SGHTA and CDR2 FQGNSA. The CDR3 spells CASSLGPYYEQYF. CDR3 DNA sequence: TGTGCCAGCAGCTTAGGACCGTACTACGAGCAGTACTTC.

This clonotype turned up a few times. The chain links TRBV6-5 to TRBJ2-7, with 7 nucleotides matching TRBD2. Germline values: CDR1 MNHEY, CDR2 SVGAGI. The CDR3 runs to 13 residues. With V trimmed by 8 bases and J by 6 bases, 10 bases remained unmatched. As DNA, the CDR3 is TGTGCCAGCTTGGGGGGAGGGCAGCGCGAGCAGTACTTC. Protein: CASLGGGQREQYF.

This clonotype occurred many times. The genes are TRBV7-9 and TRBJ1-2, with TRBD1 matching over 12 bases. The germline V gene encodes CDR1 SEHNR and CDR2 FQNEAQ (reference sequence). V dropped 4 bases and J dropped 8; count of bases not matched to a gene: 8. The CDR3 runs 15 residues. CDR3 in amino acids: CASSSDGTGGRGYTF. The CDR3 DNA is TGTGCCAGCAGCTCCGACGGGACAGGGGGCCGCGGCTACACCTTC.

This clonotype was counted ten times or more. The chain couples TRBV19 to TRBJ1-5, with 10 bases identical to TRBD1. Germline values: CDR1 LNHDA, CDR2 SQIVND (reference sequence). The junction had 8 bases not matched to a gene; V was cut back by 9 bases and J by 6 bases. This CDR3 comprises 14 residues. The CDR3 nucleotides read TGTGCCAGCCGGACAGGGGGAGGGGGTCAGCCCCAGCATTTT. It is translated as CASRTGGGGQPQHF.

The chain couples TRBV10-3 to TRBJ1-5; TRBD1 might be the D (5 bases). This CDR3 contains 12 residues. V gave up 11 bases and J gave up 5 bases, with 13 bases separating them. Per the germline V gene, CDR1 is ENHRY and CDR2 is SYGVKD. CDR3 protein: CAVRGGYQPQHF. The CDR3 bases are TGTGCCGTGAGGGGCGGCTATCAGCCCCAGCATTTT.

This clonotype was counted a few times. V gene TRBV7-9 combines with J gene TRBJ1-2, with 8 bases lining up with TRBD1. Germline V gene sequence: CDR1 SEHNR, CDR2 FQNEAQ (reference sequence). The V and J ends lost 5 bases and 3 bases, in that order; junction bases with no gene match: 8. The length of the CDR3 is 15 residues. The CDR3 is CASSNRDRLHYGYTF. The DNA for the CDR3 is TGTGCCAGCAGCAACCGGGACAGGCTTCACTATGGCTACACCTTC.

The CDR3 DNA sequence: TGTGCCAGCAGCGTAGTAGGACAGGGCGGATACACCTTC. Translated: CASSVVGQGGYTF. V and J are TRBV9 and TRBJ1-2, with 8 bases aligning to TRBD1. V was pared by 0 bases and J by 11 bases, with 6 bases of the junction left unmatched. Germline values: CDR1 SGDLS, CDR2 YYNGEE. CDR3 length: 13 residues.

This clonotype was seen ten or more times. V gene TRBV19 combines with J gene TRBJ1-1; TRBD1 matches at 7 bases. This CDR3 is built from 15 residues. Germline V gene sequence: CDR1 LNHDA, CDR2 SQIVND (reference sequence). V lost 3 bases to trimming and J lost 5 bases; unmatched junction nucleotides: 9. The DNA for the CDR3 is TGTGCCAGTAGTATGTCGAACAGGGGCGGAACTGAAGCTTTCTTT. This sequence encodes CASSMSNRGGTEAFF. Variable domain in full (rest from reference TRBV19 and TRBJ1-1): DGGITQSPKYLFRKEGQNVTLSCEQNLNHDAMYWYRQDPGQGLRLIYYSQIVNDFQKGDIAEGYSVSREKKESFPLTVTSAQKNPTAFYLCASSMSNRGGTEAFFGQGTRLTVV.

With respect to this clonotype: One base away lies a much larger clone, so this may be a sequencing read error. V usage is TRBV10-3 and J usage is TRBJ2-7; the D is unclear. In germline, CDR1 is ENHRY, CDR2 SYGVKD. The V and J ends lost 3 bases and 0 bases respectively, with 9 bases between them. This CDR3 comprises 14 residues. The CDR3 protein is CAISDAARSYEQYF. In DNA, the CDR3 is TGTGCCATCAGTGACGCCGCGCGCTCCTACGAGCAGTACTTC.

J is TRBJ1-5 and V is TRBV10-3, with 7 bases fitting TRBD1. The CDR3 contains 14 residues. From germline, CDR1 is ENHRY and CDR2 SYGVKD. The CDR3 here is CARTGTDPGQPQHF. The DNA for the CDR3 is TGTGCTAGGACCGGGACAGATCCAGGTCAGCCCCAGCATTTT.

The V gene is TRBV12-3 or TRBV12-4, the J gene TRBJ2-7, with a tentative D call TRBD2 (5 bases). This CDR3 has 11 residues. The V end was cut by 5 bases, the J end by 6 bases, with 8 bases between. The CDR3 region has the DNA TGTGCCAGCAGTCCCCGGGGCGAGCAGTACTTC. It is translated as CASSPRGEQYF.

The rearrangement joins TRBV7-2 to TRBJ1-1; D perhaps matches TRBD1 (5 bases). The germline gives CDR1 SGHTA, CDR2 FQGNSA. V was pared by 2 bases and J by 4 bases, with 20 bases between. The CDR3 is made up of 17 amino acids. CDR3: CASSLYTGWGGVTEAFF. The CDR3 DNA reads as TGTGCCAGCAGCTTATATACGGGGTGGGGGGGAGTCACTGAAGCTTTCTTT.

The chain links TRBV4-1 to TRBJ2-7; TRBD2 matches at 11 bases. CDR1 is MGHRA, CDR2 YSYEKL, per germline. With 3 bases clipped from V and 6 bases from J, the junction kept 4 bases outside the gene matches. The CDR3 extends over 14 amino acids. The CDR3 coding sequence is TGCGCCAGCAGCCAGCTAGCGGGAGGCCTCGAGCAGTACTTC. As protein: CASSQLAGGLEQYF.

The gene calls are TRBV7-2 and TRBJ1-6, with D perhaps matching TRBD1 (5 bases). CDR3 size: 15 residues. The germline V gene has CDR1 SGHTA and CDR2 FQGNSA. The V end lost 2 bases, the J end lost 10 bases, and 15 bases lay between the germline ends. This CDR3 is CASSLSAQGQSPLHF. CDR3 coding DNA: TGTGCCAGCAGCTTATCAGCCCAGGGTCAGTCACCCCTCCACTTT.

The chain has TRBV10-3 and TRBJ2-5; 7 nucleotides match TRBD1. Trimming at V came to 9 bases and at J to 5 bases, leaving 9 bases not matched to a gene. The CDR3 consists of 13 residues. Germline V gene lookup returns CDR1 ENHRY and CDR2 SYGVKD. As DNA, the CDR3 is TGTGCCATAGGGGGCAGATTTAGGGAGACCCAGTACTTC. Translating gives CAIGGRFRETQYF.

This clonotype was seen many times. The V and J genes are TRBV7-2 and TRBJ1-5; D gene ambiguous. The CDR3 loop spans 14 amino acids. The germline V and J ends were trimmed by 0 bases and 3 bases, with 6 bases remaining between them. Per germline, CDR1 SGHTA and CDR2 FQGNSA. CDR3 protein: CASSLARTNQPQHF. CDR3 DNA: TGTGCCAGCAGCTTAGCCAGGACCAATCAGCCCCAGCATTTT. Using reference TRBV7-2 and TRBJ1-5 for the parts outside the CDR3, the full variable domain is GAGVSQSPSNKVTEKGKDVELRCDPISGHTALYWYRQSLGQGLEFLIYFQGNSAPDKSGLPSDRFSAERTGGSVSTLTIQRTQQEDSAVYLCASSLARTNQPQHFGDGTRLSIL.

The rearrangement joins TRBV11-2 to TRBJ1-2; D is unclear. This CDR3 has 15 amino acids. CDR1 and CDR2 from the germline V gene are SGHAT and FQNNGV. V was pared by 3 bases and J by 3 bases, with 14 bases between. The CDR3 spells CASSLLEVRHYGYTF. In DNA, the CDR3 is TGTGCCAGCAGCTTGCTCGAGGTGAGGCACTATGGCTACACCTTC.

The V gene is TRBV20-1, the J gene TRBJ1-2; no clear D gene. V lost 5 bases to trimming and J lost 4 bases, with 11 bases between them. The CDR3 is 12 residues long. Germline lookup yields CDR1 DFQATT and CDR2 SNEGSKA (reference sequence). CDR3 coding DNA: TGCAGTGCTCCAGGACGGGCCTATGGCTACACCTTC. This translates into CSAPGRAYGYTF.